This TCR beta chain is drawn from a study of radiotherapy plus CTLA-4 blockade in lung cancer. Study overall: Objective response rate was about 19%; disease control rate, 31%. Study results and limitations: Reports identified early blood T cell clone dynamics, with interferon-beta, as the best response predictor. Some TCR clones had been derived from tumors. These clones expanded in peripheral blood after radiotherapy plus ipilimumab.

Patients had chemo-refractory metastatic non-small-cell lung cancer and received focal radiation plus CTLA-4 blockade that used ipilimumab. The assay was immunoSEQ multiplex PCR, and TCRdb's table has in-frame clones only and misses some. The sample shows more than 25,000 clones, roughly 80% of them seen only once. Turning to this clone: Its cognate antigen is unknown.

CDR1 MNHEY and CDR2 SVGAGI come from the germline V gene. V lost 4 bases and J 9 bases, leaving 13 bases between the germline ends. The CDR3 length is 13 residues. The V call is TRBV6-5, the J call TRBJ1-5, with D possibly TRBD1 on 6 matching bases. Sequenced here: peripheral blood, sampled from a patient treated with radiotherapy plus ipilimumab. This sequence was found in a human donor with non-small cell lung cancer who had stable disease on radiotherapy plus ipilimumab. The DNA for the CDR3 is TGTGCCAGCAGTTTCCTCAGGGGAGGGCCCCAGCATTTT. It yields the protein CASSFLRGGPQHF.